This T cell receptor beta chain came from a study of blood T cells in healthy people across ages. A minimum of 6 micrograms of total RNA was extracted per sample. Germline CDR1 LGHDT, CDR2 YNNKEL (reference sequence). The CDR3 contains 16 residues. The ends were cut back, 3 bases at V and 0 bases at J, with 9 bases in the middle. Next came a second PCR, run for about 6 to 12 cycles, which used a sample-barcoded 5' primer along with a J-beta primer mix. TCRdb reprocessed the 5' RACE reads via MiXCR and lists one record per CDR3 protein. The sample lists over a million distinct CDR3 sequences, around 25% occurring once. These data also formed part of another study, on T cells of mothers and their children.

Specimen: blood. The chain links TRBV3-1 to TRBJ1-6, with D maybe TRBD1 (5 bases). This clonotype was obtained from a girl under 10 years old in good health. The CDR3 DNA sequence: TGTGCCAGCAGCCACGGGGGTGGCTCCTATAATTCACCCCTCCACTTT. Its protein is CASSHGGGSYNSPLHF.